This TCR beta chain is from a study of CD8 T cells in ankylosing spondylitis. Study-wide results and caveats: Disease-linked clones proved CD8+ and comparatively uncommon in peripheral blood. Seven to nine highly homologous variants made up a TCR beta motif that seemed to typify ankylosing spondylitis blood.

The TCR beta libraries were generated through quantitative 5'-RACE incorporating molecular barcodes. TCRdb analysed the 5' RACE reads with MiXCR anew, one entry per CDR3 protein. Of approximately 42,000 distinct CDR3 sequences in the sample, about 4.2% were seen once. This clonotype was found many times. Its matching antigen is unknown. Trimming left V 3 bases short and J 4 bases short, with 9 bases between. This CDR3 has 13 residues. Germline V gene lookup returns CDR1 SGDLS and CDR2 YYNGEE. The rearrangement uses TRBV9 and TRBJ2-3; tentatively, D is TRBD1 (6 bases). Input material: blood, either unsorted or a sorted T cell fraction (not recorded which). The sequence was collected from a female donor with ankylosing spondylitis or in good health (not recorded which). CDR3 DNA: TGTGCCAGCAGCGGGGGGCCGGCAGATACGCAGTATTTT. It codes for CASSGGPADTQYF.